Listed here is a single T cell receptor (beta chain). Its matching antigen is unknown. V trimming: 10 bases; J trimming: 5 bases; junction bases outside the gene matches: 10. There are 13 residues in the CDR3. The germline gives CDR1 MNHEY, CDR2 SMNVEV (reference sequence). Generated by immunoSEQ multiplex PCR, the TCRdb table keeps only in-frame clones and is missing some. The table records approximately 11,000 clones, roughly 96% of them present only once. These data belong to a study of monozygotic twins with cystic fibrosis. In the study overall: With around 14 PCR cycles, barcoded libraries came from 2.5 to 3.5 micrograms of fragmented DNA. Points from the study as a whole: Low clonality (median around 0.0094) suggested a mostly naive repertoire.

The chain joins TRBV27 to TRBJ1-1, with 7 bases that match TRBD1. Sequencing used blood. The clonotype was recovered from a boy under 18 with cystic fibrosis. The CDR3 spells CATKDRVRTEAFF. The CDR3 DNA reads as TGTGCCACCAAAGACAGGGTGAGGACTGAAGCTTTCTTT.